These T cell receptor beta chains were read from a single sample in a study of T-cell memory formation after mild COVID-19. TCRdb used MiXCR to reprocess the 5' RACE reads, holding one entry per CDR3 protein. The sample yields a few hundred thousand distinct CDR3 sequences, around 15% seen once. The specimen sequenced was PBMCs or a T cell subset sorted from them (not recorded which). The receptors derive from a man aged 18 to 35 who had mild COVID-19 (a few samples of this study predate the infection). Cell type and time point are not known. The conserved cysteine and the conserved F or W are not part of the CDR3 here. The order of the fields is V gene, J gene, CDR3 length, CDR3 protein.

V gene: TRBV5-4
J gene: TRBJ2-5
CDR3 length: 13
CDR3 protein: ASSLVGQGEETQY

V gene: TRBV10-3
J gene: TRBJ1-1
CDR3 length: 11
CDR3 protein: AISDATNTEAF

V gene: TRBV11-2
J gene: TRBJ1-6
CDR3 length: 15
CDR3 protein: ASSTIQGAIKNSPLH

V gene: TRBV10-3
J gene: TRBJ2-3
CDR3 length: 12
CDR3 protein: AISERSFTDTQY

V gene: TRBV7-9
J gene: TRBJ1-2
CDR3 length: 11
CDR3 protein: ASSSGVGYGYT

V gene: TRBV11-2
J gene: TRBJ2-3
CDR3 length: 13
CDR3 protein: ASSLYPRDTDTQY

V gene: TRBV5-1
J gene: TRBJ2-2
CDR3 length: 13
CDR3 protein: ASSLWTGNTGELF

V gene: TRBV12-5
J gene: TRBJ2-3
CDR3 length: 13
CDR3 protein: ASGPGTANLGTQY

V gene: TRBV9
J gene: TRBJ2-1
CDR3 length: 13
CDR3 protein: ASSPRSGSRNEQF

V gene: TRBV11-2
J gene: TRBJ2-1
CDR3 length: 16
CDR3 protein: ASRTTTNRGQRYNEQF

V gene: TRBV11-3
J gene: TRBJ2-3
CDR3 length: 11
CDR3 protein: ASSAGGGDTQY

V gene: TRBV4-1
J gene: TRBJ2-5
CDR3 length: 14
CDR3 protein: ASSQDGLGLRETQY

V gene: TRBV5-6
J gene: TRBJ1-4
CDR3 length: 12
CDR3 protein: ASSSQGIGEKLF

V gene: TRBV10-3
J gene: TRBJ1-6
CDR3 length: 13
CDR3 protein: AISERRGPDSPLH

V gene: TRBV18
J gene: TRBJ2-5
CDR3 length: 14
CDR3 protein: ASSPPVVYGEETQY

V gene: TRBV7-9
J gene: TRBJ1-2
CDR3 length: 9
CDR3 protein: ATPTSYGYT

V gene: TRBV7-2
J gene: TRBJ2-7
CDR3 length: 10
CDR3 protein: ASSFYLYEQY

V gene: TRBV15
J gene: TRBJ2-3
CDR3 length: 12
CDR3 protein: ATSGEQGKDTQY

V gene: TRBV19
J gene: TRBJ1-1
CDR3 length: 14
CDR3 protein: ASSTGTGSLNTEAF

V gene: TRBV12-3/TRBV12-4
J gene: TRBJ1-2
CDR3 length: 16
CDR3 protein: ASSSHGQGPRLAYGYT

V gene: TRBV5-1
J gene: TRBJ2-3
CDR3 length: 12
CDR3 protein: ASSSLPSTDTQY

V gene: TRBV4-1
J gene: TRBJ2-3
CDR3 length: 14
CDR3 protein: ASSQVQRVGTDTQY

V gene: TRBV20-1
J gene: TRBJ2-6
CDR3 length: 11
CDR3 protein: SAEVAGANVLT